One T cell receptor (beta chain) is described in this entry. MiXCR, run by TCRdb on the 5' RACE reads, gives a single entry per CDR3 protein. Seen here are about 67,000 distinct CDR3 sequences, roughly 12% observed once, and the top ten hold 3% to 4%. The data originate from a study of early T cells in non-severe SARS-CoV-2 infection. Study details: Sequenced bulk RNA came from whole blood that was unsorted, and chains were unpaired.

Trimming left V 3 bases short and J 0 bases short, with 7 bases between. The germline CDR1 and CDR2 sequences are SGHDT and YYEEEE. The CDR3 runs 14 residues. The V call is TRBV5-6, the J call TRBJ1-3, with D uncertain. Sequences were obtained from whole blood. The origin of this receptor is an adult who was a healthcare worker with PCR-confirmed SARS-CoV-2 infection or an uninfected control (not recorded which). The CDR3 sequence: CASSSGISGNTIYF. As DNA, the CDR3 is TGTGCCAGCAGCTCCGGGATCTCTGGAAACACCATATATTTT.